A single sample gave rise to the 25 T cell receptor beta chains below, sequenced in a study of T cells after yellow fever vaccination. TCRdb re-called the 5' RACE reads through MiXCR, storing one row per CDR3 protein. The sample has 110,000 or so distinct CDR3 sequences, about 7% seen once; the top ten hold over 2.5%. The sequenced sample was CD4+ T cells sorted from PBMCs, obtained roughly 46 days after the first yellow fever vaccination. The receptor set was obtained from a man between 18 and 35 years old who received the YFV17D yellow fever vaccine.

Many counts were recorded for this clonotype. This chain links TRBV10-3 with TRBJ2-5, with a possible D match to TRBD1 (5 bases). Trimming left V 6 bases short and J 1 base short, with 12 bases between. The germline gives CDR1 ENHRY, CDR2 SYGVKD. This CDR3 region has 14 residues. CDR3 coding DNA: TGTGCCATCAGCCGACAGAAACCCCAAGAGACCCAGTACTTC. This gives the protein CAISRQKPQETQYF.

Notes on this clonotype: One junction end disagrees with the germline gene, perhaps due to a read error. The chain couples TRBV5-4 to TRBJ2-2, with 9 positions matching TRBD2. The length of the CDR3 is 16 residues. From germline, CDR1 is SGHNT and CDR2 YYREEE (reference sequence). This CDR3 reads CAISNKAGGNTGELFF. DNA of the CDR3: TGTGCCATCAGCAACAAAGCGGGGGGAAACACCGGGGAGCTGTTTTTT.

This clonotype has a count of ten or more. The chain uses TRBV7-9 and TRBJ2-7, with 8 bases matching TRBD1. Germline loops: CDR1 SEHNR, CDR2 FQNEAQ (reference sequence). The CDR3 runs to 15 residues. V shed 1 base, J shed 6 bases, and the junction held 8 bases outside the gene matches. CDR3 protein: CASSLDRGQVGEQYF. CDR3 bases: TGTGCCAGCAGCTTAGACCGGGGACAGGTCGGCGAGCAGTACTTC.

This clonotype has a handful of counts. The rearrangement uses TRBV20-1 and TRBJ1-5; D unresolved. Germline lookup yields CDR1 DFQATT and CDR2 SNEGSKA (reference sequence). V dropped 3 bases and J dropped 5 bases, with 8 bases sitting between them. The CDR3 is 12 residues long. Here the CDR3 reads CSASRDDQPQHF. In DNA form, the CDR3 reads TGCAGTGCTAGTCGTGATGATCAGCCCCAGCATTTT.

This clonotype was counted ten times or more. The rearrangement joins TRBV14 to TRBJ2-3; D is perhaps TRBD1 or TRBD2 (5 bases each). The germline V gene has CDR1 SGHDN and CDR2 FVKESK. Trimming took off 4 bases at V and 2 bases at J, with 10 bases between the two ends. The CDR3 spans 14 residues. The CDR3 DNA reads as TGTGCCAGCAGCCCGAGGGGCAACACAGATACGCAGTATTTT. It is translated as CASSPRGNTDTQYF.

This clonotype came up many times. The chain employs TRBV10-3 and TRBJ1-1; D not certain. Trimming pared 3 bases from V and 1 base from J, leaving 6 bases between. Germline CDR1 reads ENHRY; CDR2 reads SYGVKD. CDR3 length: 13 residues. CDR3 sequence reads: CAISDYRNTEAFF. Written as DNA, the CDR3 is TGTGCCATCAGTGACTATCGGAACACTGAAGCTTTCTTT.

This clonotype has a count of ten or more. The rearrangement uses TRBV7-2 and TRBJ1-4; 11 bases line up with TRBD1. V dropped 5 bases and J dropped 6; count of bases not matched to a gene: 2. Per germline, CDR1 SGHTA and CDR2 FQGNSA. This CDR3 region has 14 residues. The chain's CDR3 is CASSVGQGDEKLFF. CDR3 nucleotides: TGTGCCAGCAGCGTGGGACAGGGGGATGAAAAACTGTTTTTT.

This clonotype was observed at least ten times. This sequence joins TRBV2 and TRBJ1-2; 9 positions agree with TRBD1. The V and J ends lost 4 bases and 7 bases, in that order; junction bases with no gene match: 4. Germline assignment: CDR1 SNHLY and CDR2 FYNNEI. The CDR3 has 13 amino acids. The CDR3 here is CASSGYRGLGYTF. For the CDR3, the DNA is TGTGCCAGCAGTGGGTACAGGGGGCTTGGCTACACCTTC.

This clonotype was seen repeatedly, ten times or more. This chain links TRBV20-1 with TRBJ2-5; no reliable D call. V was pared by 4 bases and J by 7 bases, with 10 bases between. The CDR3 loop spans 11 amino acids. Germline V gene lookup returns CDR1 DFQATT and CDR2 SNEGSKA (reference sequence). Written as DNA, the CDR3 is TGCAGTGCTAATGGTTGGGGGACCCAGTACTTC. Translating gives CSANGWGTQYF.

This clonotype showed up many times. The chain is built from TRBV20-1 and TRBJ2-5, with D unclear. The CDR3 spans 13 residues. Germline CDR1 is DFQATT and CDR2 is SNEGSKA (reference sequence). Trimming took 3 bases from V and 2 from J, leaving 10 bases between them. As DNA, the CDR3 is TGCAGTGCTAGTGAGGTTCAGCAAGAGACCCAGTACTTC. Encoded protein: CSASEVQQETQYF.

The chain links TRBV25-1 to TRBJ1-1; tentatively, D is TRBD1 (6 bases). Germline-derived CDR1 and CDR2 are MGHDK and SYGVNS. The CDR3 extends over 15 amino acids. The V end lost 2 bases, the J end lost 1 base, and 11 bases lay between the germline ends. The CDR3 nucleotides read TGTGCCAGCAGTGAACCGGGACACGGGAACACTGAAGCTTTCTTT. The encoded protein is CASSEPGHGNTEAFF.

This clonotype occurred many times. V and J are TRBV20-1 and TRBJ2-7; a weak D match, TRBD2 (5 bases). Trimming took 4 bases from V and 3 from J, leaving 10 bases between them. Germline CDR1 is DFQATT and CDR2 is SNEGSKA (reference sequence). The CDR3 length is 12 residues. Here the CDR3 reads CSATPRGYEQYF. The CDR3 bases are TGCAGTGCTACCCCCCGGGGCTACGAGCAGTACTTC.

This clonotype was recorded at least ten times. CDR3 residues: CASSREGDTQYF. CDR3 bases: TGCGCCAGCAGTAGGGAAGGAGATACGCAGTATTTT. This sequence joins TRBV5-1 and TRBJ2-3; D gene uncertain. Trimming removed 5 bases at V and 5 bases at J, with 9 bases between. Germline V CDR1 and CDR2: SGHRS, YFSETQ. This CDR3 contains 12 residues.

This clonotype was observed many times. The rearrangement joins TRBV7-2 to TRBJ1-6; D possibly corresponds to TRBD1 (5 bases). The CDR3 extends over 15 amino acids. Germline-derived CDR1 and CDR2 are SGHTA and FQGNSA. V gave up 6 bases and J gave up 3 bases, with 12 bases separating them. CDR3 amino acids: CASRAGINYNSPLHF. The DNA for the CDR3 is TGTGCCAGCAGGGCAGGGATTAACTATAATTCACCCCTCCACTTT.

Many counts were recorded for this clonotype. The chain joins TRBV7-2 to TRBJ2-3, with a weak D call TRBD1 (5 bases). With 8 bases removed from V and 4 bases from J, the gap between germline ends came to 19 bases. In germline, CDR1 is SGHTA, CDR2 FQGNSA. The CDR3 extends over 15 amino acids. In DNA, the CDR3 is TGTGCCAGCTCCTTCGCCCAGGGTAGGGCAGATACGCAGTATTTT. Translated: CASSFAQGRADTQYF.

This clonotype occurred many times. The V and J genes are TRBV12-3 or TRBV12-4 and TRBJ1-2; D remains unclear. The CDR3 runs 16 residues. Trimming left V 0 bases short and J 4 bases short, with 15 bases between. CDR3 coding DNA: TGTGCCAGCAGTTTAGCATTGTTATCAAAACCCTATGGCTACACCTTC. This codes for CASSLALLSKPYGYTF.

Many counts were recorded for this clonotype. The gene calls are TRBV20-1 and TRBJ1-4; D is perhaps TRBD1 (6 bases). V was pared by 3 bases and J by 5 bases, with 10 bases between. The CDR3 consists of 13 residues. Germline loops: CDR1 DFQATT, CDR2 SNEGSKA (reference sequence). The CDR3: CSASPGQNEKLFF. The CDR3, as DNA: TGCAGTGCTAGCCCCGGACAGAATGAAAAACTGTTTTTT.

On this clonotype itself: Just one base apart from a much larger clone, this may be a read error. This chain links TRBV7-7 with TRBJ2-2; possible D gene TRBD2, 5 bases. CDR3 length equals 16 residues. The germline V gene has CDR1 SSHAT and CDR2 FNYEAQ (reference sequence). DNA of the CDR3: TGTGCCAGCACTCACCACCCGATCCTGAACACCGGGGTGCTGTTTTTT. It codes for CASTHHPILNTGVLFF.

This clonotype was seen many times. V gene TRBV7-9 combines with J gene TRBJ2-3; no reliable D call. Trimming shortened V by 4 bases and J by 1 base, and 15 bases separated the two germline ends. The CDR3 totals 16 residues. Germline-derived CDR1 and CDR2 are SEHNR and FQNEAQ (reference sequence). The CDR3 bases are TGTGCCAGCAGCTCCTACTCGGCCCCCGGCACAGATACGCAGTATTTT. It translates to CASSSYSAPGTDTQYF.

This clonotype was seen many times. V gene TRBV5-1 combines with J gene TRBJ1-1; D gene uncertain. V was clipped by 4 bases and J by 0 bases, with 10 bases between them. Germline V gene sequence: CDR1 SGHRS, CDR2 YFSETQ. The CDR3 spans 14 residues. The CDR3: CASSPDGLNTEAFF. The DNA of the CDR3 is TGCGCCAGCAGCCCGGACGGACTGAACACTGAAGCTTTCTTT.

The V gene is TRBV25-1, the J gene TRBJ1-2; D remains unclear. V was clipped by 3 bases and J by 4 bases, with 15 bases between them. The germline V gene has CDR1 MGHDK and CDR2 SYGVNS. The CDR3 loop spans 15 amino acids. The CDR3 DNA reads as TGTGCCAGCAGTGATTCATCGGGCAGGACCTATGGCTACACCTTC. Translated: CASSDSSGRTYGYTF.

The table lists this clonotype with many counts. The rearrangement joins TRBV12-3 or TRBV12-4 to TRBJ1-5; D is unclear. The CDR3 totals 16 residues. V lost 1 base to trimming and J lost 2 bases, with 12 bases between them. The chain's CDR3 is CASSLVVFRGNQPQHF. CDR3 sequence (DNA): TGTGCCAGCAGTTTAGTTGTTTTCCGGGGCAATCAGCCCCAGCATTTT.

This clonotype was counted many times. The gene calls are TRBV7-2 and TRBJ1-2, with D possibly matching TRBD1 (6 bases). Trimming left V 0 bases short and J 4 bases short, with 6 bases between. Germline CDR1 reads SGHTA; CDR2 reads FQGNSA. CDR3 length: 13 residues. CDR3 coding DNA: TGTGCCAGCAGCTTAGCAGGGGGCTATGGCTACACCTTC. This encodes CASSLAGGYGYTF.

This clonotype showed up many times. This rearrangement joins TRBV20-1 to TRBJ2-5; tentatively, D is TRBD2 (6 bases). Germline CDR1 and CDR2: DFQATT and SNEGSKA (reference sequence). V was pared by 5 bases and J by 5 bases, with 18 bases between. The length of the CDR3 is 14 residues. In DNA, the CDR3 is TGCAGTGCTCGGGGGAGTTCCCCATTGGAGACCCAGTACTTC. Its translation: CSARGSSPLETQYF.

The sample holds many counts of this clonotype. The rearrangement joins TRBV5-8 to TRBJ2-3; D perhaps matches TRBD1 (6 bases). CDR3 size: 15 residues. V was pared by 1 base and J by 0 bases, with 9 bases between. Per germline, CDR1 SGHTS and CDR2 YDEGEE. Here the CDR3 reads CASSLMGASTDTQYF. The CDR3 region has the DNA TGTGCCAGCAGCTTGATGGGGGCTAGCACAGATACGCAGTATTTT.